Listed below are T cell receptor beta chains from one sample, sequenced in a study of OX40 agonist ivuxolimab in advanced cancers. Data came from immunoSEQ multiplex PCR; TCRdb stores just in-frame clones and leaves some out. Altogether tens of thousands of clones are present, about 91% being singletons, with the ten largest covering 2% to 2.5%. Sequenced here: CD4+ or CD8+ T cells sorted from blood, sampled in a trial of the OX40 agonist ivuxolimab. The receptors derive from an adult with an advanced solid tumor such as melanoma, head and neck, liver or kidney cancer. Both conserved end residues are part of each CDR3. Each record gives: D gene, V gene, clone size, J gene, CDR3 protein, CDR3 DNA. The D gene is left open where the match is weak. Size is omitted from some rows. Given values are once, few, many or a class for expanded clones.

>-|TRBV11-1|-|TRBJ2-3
CATRPALSDTQYF
TGTGCCACCCGGCCGGCTTTGTCAGATACGCAGTATTTT
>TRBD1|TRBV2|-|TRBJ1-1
CASSEVGQGNTEAFF
TGTGCCAGCAGTGAAGTGGGACAGGGGAACACTGAAGCTTTCTTT
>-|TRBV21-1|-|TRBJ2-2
CASSLRLDRESGRELFF
TGTGCCAGCAGCCTACGATTGGACAGGGAAAGCGGGCGGGAGCTGTTTTTT
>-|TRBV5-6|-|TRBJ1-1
CASSFGGNTEAFF
TGTGCCAGCAGCTTTGGAGGGAACACTGAAGCTTTCTTT
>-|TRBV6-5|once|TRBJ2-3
CASSYGRFSTDTQYF
TGTGCCAGCAGTTACGGACGGTTTAGCACAGATACGCAGTATTTT
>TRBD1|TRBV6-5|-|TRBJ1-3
CASSIRQGAGNTIYF
TGTGCCAGCAGTATTCGACAGGGGGCTGGAAACACCATATATTTT
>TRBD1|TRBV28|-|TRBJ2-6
CASSLLGQGAPGANVLTF
TGTGCCAGCAGTTTACTCGGGCAGGGGGCTCCTGGGGCCAACGTCCTGACTTTC
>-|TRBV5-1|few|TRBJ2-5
CASSLLAGRGETQYF
TGCGCCAGCAGCTTGTTGGCGGGAAGAGGAGAGACCCAGTACTTC
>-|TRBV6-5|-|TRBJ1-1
CASSWGRNTEAFF
TGTGCCAGCAGTTGGGGCCGGAACACTGAAGCTTTCTTT
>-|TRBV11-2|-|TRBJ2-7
CASSPRLGTHYEQYF
TGTGCCAGCAGCCCCCGACTAGGGACTCACTACGAGCAGTACTTC
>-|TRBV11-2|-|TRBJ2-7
CASSLVGGFDEQYF
TGTGCCAGCAGCTTAGTCGGGGGATTCGACGAGCAGTACTTC
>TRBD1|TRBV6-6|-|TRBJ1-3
CASRSSTGGSGNTIYF
TGTGCCAGCAGGTCATCGACAGGGGGCTCTGGAAACACCATATATTTT
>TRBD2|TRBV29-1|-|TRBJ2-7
CSVTTSGRPAYEQYF
TGCAGCGTAACGACTAGCGGGAGGCCCGCCTACGAGCAGTACTTC
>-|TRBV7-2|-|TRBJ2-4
CASSFINGAGRAKNIQYF
TGTGCCAGCAGCTTCATCAATGGAGCAGGGAGGGCCAAAAACATTCAGTACTTC
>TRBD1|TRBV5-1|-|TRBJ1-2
CASSSGQGLYGYTF
TGCGCCAGCAGCTCCGGACAGGGTCTCTATGGCTACACCTTC